Given below is one T cell receptor (beta chain) in context. The data originate from a study of blood T cell repertoires in COVID-19. Study-level information: The United States, Italy and Spain were the sources of the acute and convalescent COVID-19 samples. Sample material is recorded as cDNA or gDNA derived from T cells, B-cell-depleted T cells, or PBMCs.

As handled by the study authors: Reference gene primer amplification gave nucleated cell count estimates. Assay: immunoSEQ multiplex PCR; the TCRdb copy retains only in-frame clones and omits some. V and J calls and clone size are as listed in that table; D and trimming were resolved from the DNA. Among around 430,000 clones, around 88% were seen once, and the ten largest hold around 12%. The length of the CDR3 is 15 residues. The junction had 7 bases not matched to a gene; V was cut back by 5 bases and J by 6 bases. Looked up from germline, CDR1 is MNHEY and CDR2 is SMNVEV (reference sequence). This chain uses TRBV27 with TRBJ1-6; 7 bases map to TRBD1. Sample: peripheral blood. The TCR was taken from a woman between 50 and 59 years old with COVID-19, enrolled during active disease. The CDR3 DNA reads as TGTGCCAGCAGTCGAGGGACAGCGTCTAATTCACCCCTCCACTTT. Translation gives CASSRGTASNSPLHF.